This T cell receptor beta chain was sequenced for a study of regulatory T cells in long-lasting Graves disease. iRepertoire HTBI primers and Arm-PCR of CDR3 regions built TCR beta libraries. One entry per CDR3 protein results from TCRdb running MiXCR on the multiplex PCR reads. The sample yields about 220,000 distinct CDR3 sequences, around 18% seen once. Germline V gives CDR1 LGHDT, CDR2 YNNKEL (reference sequence). V dropped 2 bases and J dropped 5 bases, with 18 bases sitting between them. The CDR3 is 16 amino acids. The table lists this clonotype with many counts. Time point given: newly diagnosed GD, antithyroid drugs for less than 3 months. The TCR library used RNA extracted from PBMCs.

This chain connects TRBV3-1 to TRBJ1-2; a possible D gene is TRBD1 (5 bases). Sequencing used peripheral blood mononuclear cells (PBMCs), obtained at new diagnosis, from a patient treated with antithyroid drugs. The clonotype was recovered from a female donor with Graves disease. The CDR3 region is CASSQLRDGAAYGYTF. CDR3 bases: TGTGCCAGCAGCCAACTCCGGGACGGGGCAGCGTATGGCTACACCTTC.